This T cell receptor (beta chain) was identified in a study of blood T cell repertoires in COVID-19. Study information: COVID-19 samples collected from the United States, Italy and Spain covered acute and convalescent phases. Sources were T cells, B-cell-depleted T cells, or PBMCs; the material itself was cDNA or gDNA.

Authors' processing steps: Quantification of nucleated cells was approximated via reference gene primer amplification. TCRdb keeps only in-frame clones here, not all; method: immunoSEQ multiplex PCR. V, J and clone size are those of that table, while D and trimming were read from the DNA. Of 110,000 or so clones in the sample, roughly 89% are singletons; the top ten hold about 18%. J was trimmed by 2 bases and V by 1 base; bases with no gene match: 16. The germline gives CDR1 MDHEN, CDR2 SYDVKM. The CDR3 is made up of 20 amino acids. The source of this sequence is a human donor with acute or convalescent COVID-19. The donor label of this sample is uncertain. The V and J genes are TRBV28 and TRBJ2-7; 11 positions agree with TRBD2. Specimen: peripheral blood. In nucleotides, the CDR3 is TGTGCCAGCAGTTTATTCCTCGGACTAGCGGGCGATCAGAGGCCCTACGAGCAGTACTTC. Its protein is CASSLFLGLAGDQRPYEQYF.